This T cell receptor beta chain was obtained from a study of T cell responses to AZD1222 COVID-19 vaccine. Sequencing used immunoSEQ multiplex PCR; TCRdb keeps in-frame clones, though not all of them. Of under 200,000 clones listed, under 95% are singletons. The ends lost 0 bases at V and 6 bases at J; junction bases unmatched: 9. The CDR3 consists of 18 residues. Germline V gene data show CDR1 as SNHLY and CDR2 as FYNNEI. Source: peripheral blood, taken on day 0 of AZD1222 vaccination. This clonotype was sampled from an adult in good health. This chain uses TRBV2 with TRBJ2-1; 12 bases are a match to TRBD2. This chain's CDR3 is CASSEALWTSGVLNEQFF. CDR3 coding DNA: TGTGCCAGCAGTGAAGCGCTATGGACTAGCGGGGTTCTCAATGAGCAGTTCTTC.